This TCR beta chain emerged from a study of shared clonotypes between healthy human individuals. Study information: The study drew on a couple of women and a few men aged 18 to 49 as donors. Study outcomes and limitations: The naive CD4 repertoires of a few donors were compared, and roughly 5% of clonotypes were shared. The study generally estimated greater richness for naive than memory subsets.

From germline, CDR1 is SEHNR and CDR2 FQNEAQ (reference sequence). The CDR3 consists of 15 residues. Trimming took 2 bases from V and 0 from J, leaving 10 bases between them. Across several immunoSEQ plates, the genomic DNA of each subset was split evenly. TCRdb's table, derived via immunoSEQ multiplex PCR, lists solely in-frame clones and lacks some. The sample has about 2,200,000 clones; about 92% are singletons. Concerning this clone itself: The target antigen is unknown.

Terminally differentiated effector memory CD45RA+ cells were excluded by CCR7 positive selection of CD45RO-negative cells. The material sequenced was naive CD8+ T cells from PBMCs. This receptor was obtained from a man in his late teens or twenties in good health. Some clones in this sample may be carry-over from other donors' samples. The rearrangement uses TRBV7-9 and TRBJ1-1; D is uncertain. DNA for the CDR3: TGTGCCAGCAGCTTACTGAAGGGCATGAACACTGAAGCTTTCTTT. Translated: CASSLLKGMNTEAFF.